The TCR beta chain under discussion was sequenced for a study of T-cell memory formation after mild COVID-19. V was pared by 0 bases and J by 1 base, with 13 bases between. Per germline, CDR1 SGHDT and CDR2 YYEEEE. There are 16 residues in the CDR3. TCRdb re-derived calls from the 5' RACE reads in MiXCR, one entry per CDR3 protein. The data show approximately 480,000 distinct CDR3 sequences, 18% seen once. The sequence was obtained from an adult woman who had mild COVID-19 (a few samples of this study predate the infection). Cell type and time point are not known. The sample comprised PBMCs or a T cell subset sorted from them (not recorded which). The chain couples TRBV5-6 to TRBJ1-1; a weak D match, TRBD1 (5 bases). The CDR3 spells CASSLDPGWANTEAFF. The CDR3 DNA sequence: TGTGCCAGCAGCTTGGACCCAGGGTGGGCGAACACTGAAGCTTTCTTT.